Following are 18 T cell receptor beta chains from one sample sequenced in a study of CD8+ T cells in alopecia areata (dated by TCRdb to the late 2010s). Library preparation used the immunoSEQ multiplex PCR assay. RNA was extracted from all samples and reverse transcribed into cDNA as template for TCR sequencing. TCRdb obtained this table from immuneACCESS and retained in-frame rearrangements with V and J assigned. These tables miss some clones; where compared with another copy, unresolved V genes account for less than half of the shortfall, and the remainder is unexplained. Recorded for this sample are around 120,000 clones; around 50% of them occurred a single time. The ten largest make up over 9.5% of the sample. The sequenced material came from NKG2D-low CD8+ T cells sorted from blood. The sample's cell subset or site label, decoded: sorted CD8+ NKG2D-low blood T cells. These TCRs come from a human donor with alopecia areata.

The chain is built from TRBV7-9 and TRBJ2-1, with 7 bases lining up with TRBD2. V lost 4 bases, J lost 6 bases, and 9 bases stayed unmatched. The germline gives CDR1 SEHNR, CDR2 FQNEAQ (reference sequence). The CDR3 extends over 15 amino acids. CDR3 sequence reads: CASSSAGPVLNEQFF. The CDR3 DNA is TGTGCCAGCAGCTCAGCGGGACCAGTACTCAATGAGCAGTTCTTC.

V gene TRBV28 combines with J gene TRBJ2-7; the D gene could be TRBD1 or TRBD2 (5 bases each). The CDR3 is 10 residues long. Trimming removed 10 bases from V and 7 bases from J, with 11 bases in between. The germline CDR1 and CDR2 sequences are MDHEN and SYDVKM. In nucleotides, the CDR3 is TGTGCCACCAGGGACCTAGAGCAGTACTTC. Translation: CATRDLEQYF.

The CDR3 sequence: CSVLAVPVGEQFF. The CDR3 nucleotides read TGCAGCGTTTTGGCGGTACCCGTGGGTGAGCAGTTCTTC. The chain uses TRBV29-1 and TRBJ2-1; D not certain. This CDR3 region has 13 residues. CDR1 is SQVTM, CDR2 ANQGSEA, per germline. Trimming took 5 bases from V and 9 from J, leaving 17 bases between them.

The genes are TRBV4-3 and TRBJ2-2; possibly TRBD1 for D (6 bases). This CDR3 has 18 residues. Germline-derived CDR1 and CDR2 are LGHNA and YSLEER. Deletions cut 0 bases from V and 0 bases from J, with 14 bases between. This CDR3 is CASSQDQTGESNTGELFF. CDR3 in DNA: TGCGCCAGCAGCCAAGACCAGACAGGAGAATCGAACACCGGGGAGCTGTTTTTT.

The chain employs TRBV6-5 and TRBJ2-7; no firm D call. Germline lookup yields CDR1 MNHEY and CDR2 SVGAGI. The CDR3 contains 13 residues. V gave up 7 bases and J gave up 0 bases, with 10 bases separating them. As DNA, the CDR3 is TGTGCCAGCACCCCCGACAACTCCTACGAGCAGTACTTC. Its protein product is CASTPDNSYEQYF.

The chain uses TRBV29-1 and TRBJ2-1; TRBD1 is a possible D gene (5 bases). V was trimmed by 0 bases and J by 5 bases, leaving 20 bases between them. CDR3 length equals 17 residues. Per the germline V gene, CDR1 is SQVTM and CDR2 is ANQGSEA. The CDR3 DNA is TGCAGCGTTGAAGATATAGCCGGGCAGGGAATGAACAATGAGCAGTTCTTC. This sequence encodes CSVEDIAGQGMNNEQFF.

V gene TRBV5-6 combines with J gene TRBJ2-1; 11 nucleotides agree with TRBD1. V shed 4 bases and J 9 bases; nucleotides not matched to a gene: 3. Germline V gene lookup returns CDR1 SGHDT and CDR2 YYEEEE. This CDR3 is built from 13 residues. This CDR3 reads CASSRGTGGEQFF. Written as DNA, the CDR3 is TGTGCCAGCAGCCGGGGGACAGGGGGTGAGCAGTTCTTC.

This clone was observed a handful of times. V and J are TRBV7-9 and TRBJ2-5, with a possible D match to TRBD2 (6 bases). Germline assignment: CDR1 SEHNR and CDR2 FQNEAQ (reference sequence). The V and J ends lost 1 base and 3 bases respectively, with 6 bases between them. The CDR3 consists of 13 residues. The CDR3 coding sequence is TGTGCCAGCAGCTTAGGGGAGGAAGAGACCCAGTACTTC. Amino acid sequence: CASSLGEEETQYF. Drawing the rest from reference TRBV7-9 and TRBJ2-5, the complete variable domain is DTGVSQNPRHKITKRGQNVTFRCDPISEHNRLYWYRQTLGQGPEFLTYFQNEAQLEKSRLLSDRFSAERPKGSFSTLEIQRTEQGDSAMYLCASSLGEEETQYFGPGTRLLVL.

The V gene is TRBV27, the J gene TRBJ2-7; perhaps TRBD1 as D (6 bases). This CDR3 spans 12 amino acids. V was shortened by 6 bases and J by 5 bases, with 11 bases between the two germline ends. CDR1 and CDR2 from the germline V gene are MNHEY and SMNVEV (reference sequence). CDR3 loop: CASSSTGNEQYF. In nucleotides, the CDR3 is TGTGCCAGCAGCTCGACAGGTAACGAGCAGTACTTC.

This clone was recorded a few times. This rearrangement joins TRBV29-1 to TRBJ2-3; tentative D call: TRBD1 (6 bases). Germline V gene data show CDR1 as SQVTM and CDR2 as ANQGSEA. The CDR3 extends over 13 amino acids. The V end lost 7 bases, the J end lost 0 bases, and 11 bases lay between the germline ends. This chain's CDR3 is CSAPDSSTDTQYF. CDR3 DNA sequence: TGCAGCGCTCCGGACAGCAGCACAGATACGCAGTATTTT.

This chain uses TRBV29-1 with TRBJ1-1, with unresolved D. V was pared by 4 bases and J by 0 bases, with 15 bases between. The CDR3 consists of 15 residues. Germline V gene lookup returns CDR1 SQVTM and CDR2 ANQGSEA. CDR3 sequence reads: CSVARDDGLNTEAFF. CDR3 nucleotide sequence: TGCAGCGTTGCGAGGGATGACGGATTGAACACTGAAGCTTTCTTT.

The V and J genes are TRBV30 and TRBJ2-5; TRBD1 or TRBD2 may be the D gene (5 bases each). Germline V gene sequence: CDR1 GTSNPN, CDR2 SVGIG (reference sequence). Trimming left V 1 base short and J 3 bases short, with 6 bases between. The CDR3 is 12 amino acids. DNA for the CDR3: TGTGCCTGGAGTGGAGGGGAAGAGACCCAGTACTTC. Its translation is CAWSGGEETQYF.

V usage is TRBV4-1 and J usage is TRBJ2-2; possible D gene TRBD1, 6 bases. There are 15 residues in the CDR3. V gave up 1 base and J gave up 7 bases, with 13 bases separating them. Germline CDR1 is MGHRA and CDR2 is YSYEKL. The chain's CDR3 is CASSQAQGKDGELFF. The CDR3 region has the DNA TGCGCCAGCAGCCAAGCCCAGGGGAAGGACGGGGAGCTGTTTTTT.

The chain employs TRBV5-5 and TRBJ2-2, with D perhaps TRBD1 (6 bases). This CDR3 spans 17 amino acids. CDR1 and CDR2 from the germline V gene are SGHKS and YYEKEE (reference sequence). The V end lost 4 bases, the J end lost 1 base, and 17 bases lay between the germline ends. CDR3 nucleotides: TGTGCCAGCAGCCAAGTAGGCGTCAGGGGGAACACCGGGGAGCTGTTTTTT. As protein: CASSQVGVRGNTGELFF.

CDR3 DNA sequence: TGCAGCGTTGAAAAAGCGGGGTACTCCTACAATGAGCAGTTCTTC. Its translation is CSVEKAGYSYNEQFF. The genes are TRBV29-1 and TRBJ2-1, with 7 positions matching TRBD2. The trim removed 2 bases at V and 0 bases at J, leaving 4 bases unmatched. Per the germline V gene, CDR1 is SQVTM and CDR2 is ANQGSEA. This CDR3 is built from 15 residues.

V is TRBV5-4 and J is TRBJ2-5; the D gene is possibly TRBD2 (6 bases). Trimming left V 0 bases short and J 2 bases short, with 14 bases between. Germline V gives CDR1 SGHNT, CDR2 YYREEE (reference sequence). CDR3 length: 16 amino acids. DNA for the CDR3: TGTGCCAGCAGCTTGGATCGGGGACTCCCACAAGAGACCCAGTACTTC. Translating gives CASSLDRGLPQETQYF.

This clone has a handful of counts. This sequence joins TRBV29-1 and TRBJ2-5; no firm D call. The germline V and J ends were trimmed by 1 base and 4 bases, with 13 bases remaining between them. Germline V lookup: CDR1 SQVTM, CDR2 ANQGSEA. The CDR3 is 14 residues long. DNA of the CDR3: TGCAGCGTTGAAGGATATAAGAGTGGAGAGACCCAGTACTTC. Amino acids: CSVEGYKSGETQYF.

The chain couples TRBV5-6 to TRBJ2-5; the D call may be TRBD1 or TRBD2 (5 bases each). The CDR3 contains 14 residues. Trimming shortened V by 4 bases and J by 5 bases, and 15 bases separated the two germline ends. Germline V gives CDR1 SGHDT, CDR2 YYEEEE. The DNA for the CDR3 is TGTGCCAGCAGCGGGGGACCAGATGCGGAGACCCAGTACTTC. This sequence encodes CASSGGPDAETQYF.